This T cell receptor beta chain was captured by sequencing in a study of healthy donors' naive CD4 and CD8 T cells. Starting from about 470 ng of total RNA, TCR libraries were made with linear amplification. In the original processing: Roughly 5 healthy donors contributed approximately 85,000 sequenced TCR alpha transcripts. One entry per CDR3 protein results from TCRdb running MiXCR on the reads. TCRdb's processing, not the authors', yielded these V and J calls. Of approximately 180,000 distinct CDR3 sequences in the sample, about 76% were seen once. The CDR3 contains 19 residues. The J segment lost 1 base and the V segment lost 2 bases, leaving 12 bases of the junction unmatched. The germline V gene encodes CDR1 MNHEY and CDR2 SMNVEV (reference sequence).

This receptor was obtained from a pool of human donors in good health; the sample pools cells from several healthy donors. Sequencing was carried out using naive CD4+ and CD8+ T cells sorted from blood, pooled from several donors. The chain employs TRBV27 and TRBJ2-3, with 10 nucleotides matching TRBD2. CDR3 nucleotide sequence: TGTGCCAGCAGTTTACTCTGGGCTAGCGGGAGCTCTGGCACAGATACGCAGTATTTT. It yields the protein CASSLLWASGSSGTDTQYF.